The rows below give T cell receptor beta chains drawn from one sample of a study of Ad26.COV2.S vaccination and SARS-CoV-2 variants. The repertoire was sequenced with immunoSEQ multiplex PCR; TCRdb's copy has only in-frame clones and lacks some. The sample has 410,000 or so clones, approximately 92% seen once; the top ten hold 1.5% to 2%. Specimen: peripheral blood, collected in a trial of Ad26.COV2.S vaccine versus placebo. These receptor sequences come from a person between 18 and 60 years old who received the Ad26.COV2.S COVID-19 vaccine or a placebo. The CDR3 runs from the conserved cysteine through the conserved F or W. D genes are given only for firm matches. Rows give clone size only sometimes, using once, few, many, or a class for an expanded clone.

v_gene: TRBV19
d_gene: -
abundance: once
j_gene: TRBJ1-5
CDR3nt: TGTGCCAGTATGGAAGGCTACCGGAATCAGCCCCAGCATTTT
CDR3aa: CASMEGYRNQPQHF

v_gene: TRBV7-8
d_gene: -
abundance: -
j_gene: TRBJ2-7
CDR3nt: TGTGCCAGCAGCTTATATGGGCCGTTGGAGCAGTACTTC
CDR3aa: CASSLYGPLEQYF

v_gene: TRBV27
d_gene: -
abundance: -
j_gene: TRBJ2-2
CDR3nt: TGTGCCAGCACCTCAAGGTGGGGGAAGGGCACCGGGGAGCTGTTTTTT
CDR3aa: CASTSRWGKGTGELFF

v_gene: TRBV12-3/TRBV12-4
d_gene: -
abundance: many
j_gene: TRBJ2-3
CDR3nt: TGTGCCACCTCGAGGAGTCCAGATACGCAGTATTTT
CDR3aa: CATSRSPDTQYF

v_gene: TRBV4-3
d_gene: TRBD2
abundance: -
j_gene: TRBJ2-3
CDR3nt: TGCGCCAGCAGCCAAGAGACTAGCGGGGGGGCTAAAGATACGCAGTATTTT
CDR3aa: CASSQETSGGAKDTQYF

v_gene: TRBV19
d_gene: -
abundance: -
j_gene: TRBJ1-3
CDR3nt: TGTGCCAGCGCTGACAGGTCTGGAAACACCATATATTTT
CDR3aa: CASADRSGNTIYF

v_gene: TRBV6-5
d_gene: -
abundance: once
j_gene: TRBJ1-2
CDR3nt: TGTGCCAGCAGTTACGGGAGAACAGGAAATGGCTACACCTTC
CDR3aa: CASSYGRTGNGYTF

v_gene: TRBV11-2
d_gene: -
abundance: -
j_gene: TRBJ1-6
CDR3nt: TGTGCCAGCAGCTTAGCGGGTTCACCCCTCCACTTT
CDR3aa: CASSLAGSPLHF

v_gene: TRBV2
d_gene: -
abundance: few
j_gene: TRBJ2-2
CDR3nt: TGTGCCAGCAGTGAGACGGTCAAAGTCGCTTCCGGGGAGCTGTTTTTT
CDR3aa: CASSETVKVASGELFF

v_gene: TRBV20-1
d_gene: -
abundance: -
j_gene: TRBJ1-2
CDR3nt: TGCAGTGCTAAACCAGGGAGTGGCTACACCTTC
CDR3aa: CSAKPGSGYTF

v_gene: TRBV3-1/TRBV3-2
d_gene: -
abundance: -
j_gene: TRBJ1-1
CDR3nt: TGTGCCAGCAGCCTCCGACAGACGAACACTGAAGCTTTCTTT
CDR3aa: CASSLRQTNTEAFF

v_gene: TRBV5-6
d_gene: TRBD2
abundance: -
j_gene: TRBJ2-7
CDR3nt: TGTGCCAGCAACACAGCGGGGGGACCTCCCTACGAGCAGTACTTC
CDR3aa: CASNTAGGPPYEQYF

v_gene: TRBV6-1
d_gene: TRBD1
abundance: -
j_gene: TRBJ2-7
CDR3nt: TGTGCCAGCAGTGAATTCGGGACAGCCTCCTACGAGCAGTACTTC
CDR3aa: CASSEFGTASYEQYF

v_gene: TRBV7-9
d_gene: TRBD1
abundance: -
j_gene: TRBJ1-1
CDR3nt: TGTGCCAGCAGCTTCCCGGACAGGAACCCCGGGGCTTTCTTT
CDR3aa: CASSFPDRNPGAFF

v_gene: TRBV7-2
d_gene: -
abundance: -
j_gene: TRBJ1-2
CDR3nt: TGTGCCAGCAGCTTAGTCAGCCGGACGGACTATGGCTACACCTTC
CDR3aa: CASSLVSRTDYGYTF

v_gene: TRBV4-1
d_gene: TRBD1
abundance: -
j_gene: TRBJ2-7
CDR3nt: TGCGCCAGCAGCCAAGGACAGGGTGACGAGCAGTACTTC
CDR3aa: CASSQGQGDEQYF

v_gene: TRBV11-3
d_gene: -
abundance: -
j_gene: TRBJ2-7
CDR3nt: TGTGCCAGCAGCTTAGGTTCGGTCTACGAGCAGTACTTC
CDR3aa: CASSLGSVYEQYF

v_gene: TRBV28
d_gene: -
abundance: -
j_gene: TRBJ1-5
CDR3nt: TGTGCCAGCACTGCGGGTATGACGCAGCCCCAGCATTTT
CDR3aa: CASTAGMTQPQHF

v_gene: TRBV2
d_gene: -
abundance: -
j_gene: TRBJ1-5
CDR3nt: TGTGCCAGTGAAGGGGGGAATAATCAGCCCCAGCATTTT
CDR3aa: CASEGGNNQPQHF

v_gene: TRBV12-3/TRBV12-4
d_gene: -
abundance: once
j_gene: TRBJ2-5
CDR3nt: TGTGCCAGCAACTTCGGGGGTGGCGAGACCCAGTACTTC
CDR3aa: CASNFGGGETQYF

v_gene: TRBV19
d_gene: -
abundance: -
j_gene: TRBJ2-1
CDR3nt: TGTGCCAGTAGTAGGGGTTACAATGAGCAGTTCTTC
CDR3aa: CASSRGYNEQFF

v_gene: TRBV27
d_gene: TRBD1
abundance: -
j_gene: TRBJ2-2
CDR3nt: TGTGCCAGCAGTGGGACAGGGGGCAATGGGGAGCTGTTTTTT
CDR3aa: CASSGTGGNGELFF

v_gene: TRBV27
d_gene: -
abundance: -
j_gene: TRBJ1-2
CDR3nt: TGTGCCAGCAGTTTATCGTTGGGGTTCGGCTACACCTTC
CDR3aa: CASSLSLGFGYTF

v_gene: TRBV6-6
d_gene: TRBD1
abundance: -
j_gene: TRBJ2-2
CDR3nt: TGTGCCAGCAGCCGACAGGGGTTGGACACCGGGGAGCTGTTTTTT
CDR3aa: CASSRQGLDTGELFF

v_gene: TRBV11-3
d_gene: -
abundance: -
j_gene: TRBJ2-7
CDR3nt: TGTGCCAGCAGCCACCTAAGAGGGACCTCCTACGAGCAGTACTTC
CDR3aa: CASSHLRGTSYEQYF

v_gene: TRBV5-6
d_gene: -
abundance: once
j_gene: TRBJ2-7
CDR3nt: TGTGCCAGCAGCTTGGACAGGGTACAGTACGAGCAGTACTTC
CDR3aa: CASSLDRVQYEQYF

v_gene: TRBV6-2/TRBV6-3
d_gene: TRBD2
abundance: -
j_gene: TRBJ2-7
CDR3nt: TGTGCCAGCAGTTACTCGACCGGACTAGCCGTGACCTACGAGCAGTACTTC
CDR3aa: CASSYSTGLAVTYEQYF

v_gene: TRBV29-1
d_gene: -
abundance: once
j_gene: TRBJ2-6
CDR3nt: TGCAGCGCCTGGGTAGGACAGCCCTCTGGGGGCAACGTCCTGACTTTC
CDR3aa: CSAWVGQPSGGNVLTF

v_gene: TRBV29-1
d_gene: -
abundance: -
j_gene: TRBJ2-1
CDR3nt: TGCAGCGTTGAAGAATATGGAAATGAGCAGTTCTTC
CDR3aa: CSVEEYGNEQFF

v_gene: TRBV9
d_gene: -
abundance: -
j_gene: TRBJ2-1
CDR3nt: TGTGCCAGCAGCTCCCTGGGGGGCCGCCTCAATGAGCAGTTCTTC
CDR3aa: CASSSLGGRLNEQFF

v_gene: TRBV29-1
d_gene: TRBD1
abundance: -
j_gene: TRBJ2-1
CDR3nt: TGCAGCGTCCGATGGGGACAGGGGGCTAACAATGAGCAGTTCTTC
CDR3aa: CSVRWGQGANNEQFF

v_gene: TRBV10-2
d_gene: -
abundance: -
j_gene: TRBJ2-3
CDR3nt: TGCGCCAGCAGTGACCCCGAGACTGTTACTAGCACAGATACGCAGTATTTT
CDR3aa: CASSDPETVTSTDTQYF